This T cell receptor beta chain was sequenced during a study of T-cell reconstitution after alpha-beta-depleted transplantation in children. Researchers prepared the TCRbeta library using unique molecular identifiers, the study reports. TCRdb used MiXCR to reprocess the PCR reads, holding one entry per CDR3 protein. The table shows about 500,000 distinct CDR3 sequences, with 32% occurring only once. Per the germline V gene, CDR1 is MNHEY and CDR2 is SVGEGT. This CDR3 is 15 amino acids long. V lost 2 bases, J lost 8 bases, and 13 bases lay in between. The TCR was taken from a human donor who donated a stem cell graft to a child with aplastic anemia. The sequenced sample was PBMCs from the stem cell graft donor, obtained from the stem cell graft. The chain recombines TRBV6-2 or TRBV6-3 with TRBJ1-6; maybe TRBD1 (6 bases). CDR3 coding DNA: TGTGCCAGCAGTTACGGCGGGACATCAGATTCACCCCTCCACTTT. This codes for CASSYGGTSDSPLHF.